These 23 T cell receptor beta chains originate from one sample sequenced in a study of T cells in Graves' hyperthyroidism and ophthalmopathy. RNA transcripts gave rise to amplified TCR beta CDR3 regions. The HTBI primer set drove a first-round RT-PCR of the TCR CDR3. TCRdb re-called the multiplex PCR reads through MiXCR, storing one row per CDR3 protein. The sample has around 56,000 distinct CDR3 sequences, approximately 50% seen once. Source material: blood. The receptors come from a woman aged 60-75 years with Graves' ophthalmopathy.

This clonotype has more than one count but fewer than ten. This may stem from a read error, because a much larger clone lies one nucleotide away. The rearrangement uses TRBV28 and TRBJ1-2; possible D gene TRBD1, 5 bases. This CDR3 has 14 residues. The germline CDR1 and CDR2 sequences are MDHEN and SYDVKM. The V end was cut by 3 bases, the J end by 5 bases, with 13 bases between. CDR3 residues: CASSLGTGAYGYTF. Here the CDR3 DNA reads TGTGCCAGCAGTTTGGGGACGGGTGCTTATGGCTACACCTTC.

J is TRBJ1-2 and V is TRBV5-1; D might be TRBD1 (5 bases). The germline V gene has CDR1 SGHRS and CDR2 YFSETQ. The ends were cut back, 2 bases at V and 2 bases at J, with 13 bases in the middle. CDR3 length: 15 residues. DNA of the CDR3: TGCGCCAGCAGCTTAGGCAGGGACGTAAACTATGGCTACACCTTC. Residues: CASSLGRDVNYGYTF.

This clonotype was seen repeatedly, ten times or more. The J gene is TRBJ2-1, the V gene TRBV9; 12 positions agree with TRBD2. After removal of 0 bases from V and 7 bases from J, the junction contained 11 bases not matched to a gene. The germline CDR1 and CDR2 sequences are SGDLS and YYNGEE. This CDR3 comprises 18 residues. The CDR3 protein is CASSVGGLAGGPGNEQFF. In nucleotides, the CDR3 is TGTGCCAGCAGCGTAGGGGGTCTAGCGGGAGGGCCGGGGAATGAGCAGTTCTTC.

V usage is TRBV7-8 and J usage is TRBJ2-7; D is undetermined. Germline assignment: CDR1 SGHVS and CDR2 FQNEAQ. CDR3 length equals 14 residues. The V gene lost 1 base and the J gene lost 1 base, with 8 bases spanning the gap. CDR3 amino acids: CASSLGAGSYEQYF. In DNA, the CDR3 is TGTGCCAGCAGCTTAGGGGCTGGATCCTACGAGCAGTACTTC.

This clonotype was counted at least ten times. The chain links TRBV14 to TRBJ2-7, with D possibly being TRBD1 (6 bases). CDR3 length: 14 residues. Per germline, CDR1 SGHDN and CDR2 FVKESK. Trimming shortened V by 4 bases and J by 2 bases, and 12 bases separated the two germline ends. The CDR3 nucleotides read TGTGCCAGCAGCCCGGACAGACCCCCCTACGAGCAGTACTTC. It codes for CASSPDRPPYEQYF. Supplemented by reference TRBV14 and TRBJ2-7, the full variable domain reads EAGVTQFPSHSVIEKGQTVTLRCDPISGHDNLYWYRRVMGKEIKFLLHFVKESKQDESGMPNNRFLAERTGGTYSTLKVQPAELEDSGVYFCASSPDRPPYEQYFGPGTRLTVT.

Only a few counts were recorded for this clonotype. V and J are TRBV7-9 and TRBJ2-7; 13 bases match TRBD2. Germline loops: CDR1 SEHNR, CDR2 FQNEAQ (reference sequence). The V gene end was trimmed by 5 bases and the J gene end by 7 bases; junction bases not matched to a gene: 11. This CDR3 spans 16 amino acids. In nucleotides, the CDR3 is TGTGCCAGCAGCGAGGAGCCAGGGACTAGCGGGGAAGAGCAGTACTTC. Translating it yields CASSEEPGTSGEEQYF. The whole variable domain, filled in from reference TRBV7-9 and TRBJ2-7, reads DTGVSQNPRHKITKRGQNVTFRCDPISEHNRLYWYRQTLGQGPEFLTYFQNEAQLEKSRLLSDRFSAERPKGSFSTLEIQRTEQGDSAMYLCASSEEPGTSGEEQYFGPGTRLTVT.

Turning to this clonotype: Compared with germline, one end of the junction differs, possibly owing to a read error. The V and J genes are TRBV7-7 and TRBJ1-1; possibly TRBD1 for D (5 bases). Germline assignment: CDR1 SSHAT and CDR2 FNYEAQ (reference sequence). The CDR3 extends over 13 amino acids. As DNA, the CDR3 is TGTGCTAGCAGCGCCCAACCGGGGGGGGAAGCTTTCTTT. It encodes CASSAQPGGEAFF.

This CDR3 reads CATSGGEGRANEQFF. CDR3 nucleotides: TGTGCCACCAGCGGGGGCGAGGGACGGGCCAATGAGCAGTTCTTC. The chain links TRBV15 to TRBJ2-1; a possible D gene is TRBD1 (6 bases). V lost 5 bases to trimming and J lost 6 bases, with 17 bases between them. Per the germline V gene, CDR1 is LNHNV and CDR2 is YYDKDF (reference sequence). The CDR3 is 15 amino acids.

V is TRBV9 and J is TRBJ1-1; 9 positions match TRBD1. This CDR3 is built from 13 residues. Germline CDR1 is SGDLS and CDR2 is YYNGEE. Trimming took 8 bases from V and 11 from J; bases not matched to a gene: 13. The CDR3 sequence: CASRQGGEGDAFF. For the CDR3, the DNA is TGTGCCAGTAGACAGGGGGGAGAAGGTGATGCTTTCTTT.

The chain uses TRBV18 and TRBJ2-1; 7 bases are shared with TRBD2. The junction had 5 bases not matched to a gene; V was cut back by 3 bases and J by 0 bases. Germline-derived CDR1 and CDR2 are KGHSH and LQKENI. The CDR3 is made up of 16 amino acids. DNA for the CDR3: TGTGCCAGCTCACCGGGAGGGCCCAGCTCCTACAATGAGCAGTTCTTC. This codes for CASSPGGPSSYNEQFF.

This clonotype was counted a few times. This rearrangement joins TRBV10-3 to TRBJ1-2, with 8 bases that match TRBD1. The CDR3 spans 13 residues. Germline CDR1 ENHRY, CDR2 SYGVKD. V trimming: 5 bases; J trimming: 6 bases; junction bases outside the gene matches: 5. This CDR3 is CAISPDRGHGYTF. In DNA, the CDR3 is TGTGCCATCAGTCCAGACAGGGGCCATGGCTACACCTTC.

This rearrangement joins TRBV19 to TRBJ2-7; 9 bases map to TRBD2. Germline CDR1 is LNHDA and CDR2 is SQIVND (reference sequence). CDR3 length equals 17 residues. J gave up 4 bases and V 1 base, and 11 bases lay outside the gene matches. The CDR3 reads CASSIGTGGRAGYEQYF. The CDR3 nucleotides read TGTGCCAGTAGTATAGGAACCGGCGGGAGGGCCGGGTACGAGCAGTACTTC.

This clonotype occurred many times. This chain connects TRBV6-5 to TRBJ1-2; D remains unclear. CDR3 length: 12 residues. The V end lost 5 bases, the J end lost 5 bases, and 9 bases lay between the germline ends. Looked up from germline, CDR1 is MNHEY and CDR2 is SVGAGI. This CDR3 is CASSKDSYGYTF. In DNA, the CDR3 is TGTGCCAGCAGTAAGGACTCATATGGCTACACCTTC.

This clonotype was seen ten or more times. The chain links TRBV7-9 to TRBJ2-5, with a weak D call TRBD1 (7 bases). The CDR3 extends over 17 amino acids. The V and J ends lost 6 bases and 5 bases respectively, with 25 bases between them. The germline gives CDR1 SEHNR, CDR2 FQNEAQ (reference sequence). Here the CDR3 reads CASRSGVPSRGAETQYF. For the CDR3, the DNA is TGTGCCAGCAGGTCCGGGGTCCCGAGCAGGGGGGCGGAGACCCAGTACTTC.

This chain links TRBV7-7 with TRBJ2-3; 15 nucleotides align to TRBD2. CDR1 is SSHAT and CDR2 is FNYEAQ in the germline V gene (reference sequence). Losses at the gene ends were 5 bases for V and 3 bases for J; bases not matched to a gene: 9. The CDR3 totals 18 residues. CDR3 sequence reads: CASSLGLAGGRTTDTQYF. The CDR3 coding sequence is TGTGCCAGCAGCCTTGGACTAGCGGGGGGGCGGACTACAGATACGCAGTATTTT.

A word on this clonotype: Likely a read error: the CDR3 ends without its conserved phenylalanine or tryptophan. The V gene is TRBV10-2, the J gene TRBJ2-6; 7 nucleotides line up with TRBD1. V lost 11 bases, J lost 2 bases, and 0 bases stayed unmatched. In germline, CDR1 is WSHSY, CDR2 SAAADI. This CDR3 is built from 12 residues. CDR3 protein: CADRAGANVLTL. CDR3 in DNA: TGCGCCGACAGGGCTGGGGCCAACGTCCTGACTCTC.

The chain uses TRBV9 and TRBJ1-1; 7 positions match TRBD1. With 3 bases clipped from V and 1 base from J, the junction kept 3 bases outside the gene matches. Germline lookup yields CDR1 SGDLS and CDR2 YYNGEE. CDR3 length: 14 amino acids. Here the CDR3 reads CASSDRTGNTEAFF. The CDR3 region has the DNA TGTGCCAGCAGCGACAGGACAGGGAACACTGAAGCTTTCTTT.

The chain links TRBV20-1 to TRBJ2-5; D might be TRBD1 or TRBD2, each matching 6 bases. Trimming shortened V by 2 bases and J by 7 bases, and 11 bases separated the two germline ends. CDR3 length: 12 residues. Per the germline V gene, CDR1 is DFQATT and CDR2 is SNEGSKA (reference sequence). CDR3 sequence: CSARRGAATQYF. The CDR3 DNA follows: TGCAGTGCTAGAAGGGGGGCCGCGACCCAGTACTTC.

The genes are TRBV20-1 and TRBJ2-6; a possible D gene is TRBD2 (5 bases). This CDR3 spans 14 amino acids. CDR1 DFQATT and CDR2 SNEGSKA come from the germline V gene (reference sequence). Trimming shortened V by 6 bases and J by 4 bases, and 13 bases separated the two germline ends. The CDR3 loop is CSAPGIAGANVLTF. The CDR3, as DNA: TGCAGTGCCCCGGGGATAGCGGGGGCCAACGTCCTGACTTTC.

The V call is TRBV7-3, the J call TRBJ1-1, with 7 bases aligning to TRBD1. The V segment lost 3 bases and the J segment 0 bases; nucleotides outside the gene matches: 4. Germline assignment: CDR1 SGHTA and CDR2 FQGTGA. This CDR3 has 15 amino acids. In DNA form, the CDR3 reads TGTGCCAGCAGCTTCACAGGGGACATGAACACTGAAGCTTTCTTT. Translated: CASSFTGDMNTEAFF.

This clonotype was found many times. This chain links TRBV7-9 with TRBJ1-4, with D unclear. Looked up from germline, CDR1 is SEHNR and CDR2 is FQNEAQ (reference sequence). This CDR3 is built from 13 residues. Trimming took off 10 bases at V and 7 bases at J, with 16 bases between the two ends. The CDR3 protein is CATRSGPSEKLFF. The CDR3 coding sequence is TGTGCCACTAGGAGCGGTCCTAGTGAAAAACTGTTTTTT.

In this sample, this clonotype is medium-sized. This chain joins TRBV10-2 and TRBJ1-1, with D maybe TRBD1 (6 bases). The V and J ends lost 2 bases and 3 bases respectively, with 13 bases between them. Germline CDR1 reads WSHSY; CDR2 reads SAAADI. This CDR3 is 15 amino acids long. DNA for the CDR3: TGCGCCAGCAGTGAGGCGAACAGGGTCCACACTGAAGCTTTCTTT. Amino acid sequence: CASSEANRVHTEAFF.

This clonotype occurred many times. This sequence joins TRBV19 and TRBJ1-2; no definite D call. This CDR3 is built from 12 residues. Germline V gene data show CDR1 as LNHDA and CDR2 as SQIVND (reference sequence). V lost 2 bases and J lost 4, with 5 bases in between. DNA of the CDR3: TGTGCCAGTAGTATAAACCTCTATGGCTACACCTTC. Amino acids: CASSINLYGYTF.